This T cell receptor beta chain emerged from a study of blood T cell repertoires in COVID-19. The wider study: Italy, Spain and the United States were the sources of the convalescent and acute COVID-19 samples.

The authors' processing: Amplification of reference gene primers was used by the study to estimate nucleated cell counts. The protocol was immunoSEQ multiplex PCR, while the TCRdb copy is restricted to in-frame clones and leaves out a portion. V and J calls and clone size are given by that table; D and trimming were obtained from the DNA. This table has more than 85,000 clones, about three quarters appearing once. The CDR3 sequence is 14 residues long. Germline CDR1 is MNHEY and CDR2 is SVGAGI. The germline V and J ends were trimmed by 6 bases and 7 bases, with 18 bases remaining between them. This rearrangement joins TRBV6-5 to TRBJ1-1; possibly TRBD1 for D (5 bases). This clonotype was sampled from a woman aged 80 or over with active or convalescent COVID-19. The sample consisted of peripheral blood. The CDR3 is CASRGPGLIGEAFF. CDR3 bases: TGTGCCAGCAGGGGGCCTGGGCTTATCGGTGAAGCTTTCTTT.